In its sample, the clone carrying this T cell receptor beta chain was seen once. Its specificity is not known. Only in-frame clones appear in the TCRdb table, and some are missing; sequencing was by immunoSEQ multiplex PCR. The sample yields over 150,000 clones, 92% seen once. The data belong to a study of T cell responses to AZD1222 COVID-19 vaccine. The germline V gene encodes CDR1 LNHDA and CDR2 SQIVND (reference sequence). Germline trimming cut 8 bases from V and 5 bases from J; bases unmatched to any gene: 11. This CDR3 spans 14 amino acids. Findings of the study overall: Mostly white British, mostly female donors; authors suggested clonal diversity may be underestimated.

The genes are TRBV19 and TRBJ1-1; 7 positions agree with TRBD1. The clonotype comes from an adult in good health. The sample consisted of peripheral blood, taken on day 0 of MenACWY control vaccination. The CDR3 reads CASLGRGGRTEAFF. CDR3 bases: TGTGCCAGTCTTGGCAGAGGGGGCAGGACTGAAGCTTTCTTT. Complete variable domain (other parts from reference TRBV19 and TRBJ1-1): DGGITQSPKYLFRKEGQNVTLSCEQNLNHDAMYWYRQDPGQGLRLIYYSQIVNDFQKGDIAEGYSVSREKKESFPLTVTSAQKNPTAFYLCASLGRGGRTEAFFGQGTRLTVV.